The 27 T cell receptor beta chains presented below share a single source sample, sequenced in a study of blood T cell repertoires in COVID-19. The assay was immunoSEQ multiplex PCR, and TCRdb's table has in-frame clones only and misses some. The sample yields around 42,000 clones, approximately 90% seen once. Specimen: peripheral blood. The receptors were sampled from a man between 25 and 39 years old with active or convalescent COVID-19.

The chain combines TRBV4-1 with TRBJ1-6; D gene ambiguous. The ends were cut back, 0 bases at V and 6 bases at J, with 9 bases in the middle. In germline, CDR1 is MGHRA, CDR2 YSYEKL. This CDR3 is built from 15 residues. CDR3 nucleotides: TGCGCCAGCAGCCAAGATAACAGATTTAATTCACCCCTCCACTTT. It is translated as CASSQDNRFNSPLHF.

The chain couples TRBV2 to TRBJ1-2; D possibly corresponds to TRBD1 (6 bases). The CDR3 sequence is 14 residues long. With 6 bases removed from V and 3 bases from J, the gap between germline ends came to 14 bases. Germline CDR1 is SNHLY and CDR2 is FYNNEI. The CDR3 protein is CASSAQDSYYGYTF. The CDR3 bases are TGTGCCAGCAGCGCGCAGGACAGCTACTATGGCTACACCTTC.

In DNA form, the CDR3 reads TGTGCCAGCAGCTTAGCACTCTCGGGACTAGCGGGGGGGGCCCAAGAGACCCAGTACTTC. Protein: CASSLALSGLAGGAQETQYF. The chain has TRBV7-8 and TRBJ2-5; the match to TRBD2 covers 16 bases. The CDR3 consists of 20 residues. V lost 0 bases, J lost 1 base, and 8 bases stayed unmatched. In germline, CDR1 is SGHVS, CDR2 FQNEAQ.

J is TRBJ2-7 and V is TRBV21-1; the table's D call of TRBD1 was not tested on the DNA. TRBV21-1 is annotated as a pseudogene. The CDR3 runs to 12 residues. The DNA of the CDR3 is TGTGCCAGCAGCAAAGAGGACAGGTGCGCTTACTTC. Its translation: CASSKEDRCAYF.

V usage is TRBV5-1 and J usage is TRBJ1-6; 9 bases line up with TRBD1. The length of the CDR3 is 15 residues. The germline V gene encodes CDR1 SGHRS and CDR2 YFSETQ. The J segment lost 9 bases and the V segment lost 0 bases, leaving 4 bases of the junction unmatched. CDR3 DNA sequence: TGCGCCAGCAGCTTGGTAGGGACAGGGAGTTCACCCCTCCACTTT. As protein: CASSLVGTGSSPLHF.

The V and J genes are TRBV18 and TRBJ2-7; TRBD1 might be the D (5 bases). Looked up from germline, CDR1 is KGHSH and CDR2 is LQKENI. CDR3 length: 14 residues. Deletions cut 2 bases from V and 3 bases from J, with 11 bases between. This CDR3 reads CASSPEAGHYEQYF. For the CDR3, the DNA is TGTGCCAGCTCACCAGAGGCAGGACACTACGAGCAGTACTTC. Looking up the rest from reference TRBV18 and TRBJ2-7 gives the full variable domain: NAGVMQNPRHLVRRRGQEARLRCSPMKGHSHVYWYRQLPEEGLKFMVYLQKENIIDESGMPKERFSAEFPKEGPSILRIQQVVRGDSAAYFCASSPEAGHYEQYFGPGTRLTVT.

The chain is built from TRBV30 and TRBJ1-1; D gene ambiguous. This CDR3 has 14 amino acids. Germline V gene sequence: CDR1 GTSNPN, CDR2 SVGIG (reference sequence). CDR3 in DNA: TGTATTGTGGGCGGGCTAACATGGACCACTGAAGCTTTCTTT. Protein product: CIVGGLTWTTEAFF.

V is TRBV23-1 and J is TRBJ2-1; weak D call: TRBD2 (6 bases). TRBV23-1 belongs to the ORF category, with a function that is uncertain. This CDR3 region has 13 residues. The V end was cut by 11 bases, the J end by 10 bases, with 21 bases between. CDR3 sequence (DNA): TGCGCCCCCCGACCGGGAGAGGTTTCAGAGCAGTTCTTC. Protein: CAPRPGEVSEQFF.

CDR3 coding DNA: TGTGCCAGCAGCCAAGACAGGCCGTCTGGGGCCAACGTCCTGACTTTC. Protein product: CASSQDRPSGANVLTF. V usage is TRBV14 and J usage is TRBJ2-6; no reliable D call. The V gene lost 0 bases and the J gene lost 1 base, with 7 bases spanning the gap. Per germline, CDR1 SGHDN and CDR2 FVKESK. CDR3 length: 16 residues.

The chain links TRBV7-2 to TRBJ1-5, with 8 bases fitting TRBD1. The germline V gene has CDR1 SGHTA and CDR2 FQGNSA. Trimming cost V 3 bases and J 7 bases; bases outside gene matches: 5. CDR3 size: 14 residues. The chain's CDR3 is CASSFGQGGQPQHF. The CDR3 coding sequence is TGTGCCAGCAGCTTTGGACAGGGCGGCCAGCCCCAGCATTTT.

The chain recombines TRBV4-2 with TRBJ2-3, with D perhaps matching TRBD2 (5 bases). Germline V gene lookup returns CDR1 LGHNA and CDR2 YNFKEQ. Trimming left V 4 bases short and J 6 bases short, with 14 bases between. The CDR3 contains 14 residues. In DNA form, the CDR3 reads TGTGCCAGCAGCCTAGGAAAGACTATCGATACGCAGTATTTT. Translation: CASSLGKTIDTQYF.

The rearrangement uses TRBV19 and TRBJ2-4; TRBD2 aligns across 10 bases. The CDR3 sequence is 15 residues long. Germline CDR1 is LNHDA and CDR2 is SQIVND (reference sequence). V gave up 6 bases and J gave up 1 base; unmatched junction bases: 3. Here the CDR3 DNA reads TGTGCCAGTAGGCCAGCGGGGGGGGCCAAAAACATTCAGTACTTC. This sequence encodes CASRPAGGAKNIQYF.

The chain carries TRBV5-1 and TRBJ1-2; the D is unclear. The CDR3 sequence is 14 residues long. CDR1 is SGHRS and CDR2 is YFSETQ in the germline V gene. Trimming shortened V by 6 bases and J by 0 bases, and 12 bases separated the two germline ends. CDR3 DNA sequence: TGCGCCAGCAAACGGGATTCTGCTAACTATGGCTACACCTTC. This sequence encodes CASKRDSANYGYTF.

The table lists this clone with a count of one. This chain uses TRBV11-2 with TRBJ1-6; 7 nucleotides line up with TRBD1. This CDR3 is built from 20 residues. Germline V gene sequence: CDR1 SGHAT, CDR2 FQNNGV. With 0 bases clipped from V and 6 bases from J, the junction kept 17 bases outside the gene matches. CDR3 protein: CASSLDLPRPTDRVNSPLHF. In DNA form, the CDR3 reads TGTGCCAGCAGCTTAGATCTACCCCGTCCTACCGACAGGGTTAATTCACCCCTCCACTTT.

The V call is TRBV6-5, the J call TRBJ1-1; the D is unclear. The CDR3 sequence is 13 residues long. Per germline, CDR1 MNHEY and CDR2 SVGAGI. Trimming took off 0 bases at V and 5 bases at J, with 7 bases between the two ends. The CDR3 DNA follows: TGTGCCAGCAGTTACTCGCGGGGTACTGAAGCTTTCTTT. It translates to CASSYSRGTEAFF.

This chain joins TRBV2 and TRBJ2-3, with 9 bases identical to TRBD2. Trimming at V came to 5 bases and at J to 2 bases, leaving 8 bases not matched to a gene. The CDR3 has 16 residues. The germline V gene has CDR1 SNHLY and CDR2 FYNNEI. CDR3 residues: CASSPPLAGYTDTQYF. In nucleotides, the CDR3 is TGTGCCAGCAGTCCCCCCCTAGCGGGGTACACAGATACGCAGTATTTT.

The V gene is TRBV28, the J gene TRBJ1-4, with D possibly matching TRBD1 (6 bases). Trimming took off 6 bases at V and 4 bases at J, with 12 bases between the two ends. Germline V gives CDR1 MDHEN, CDR2 SYDVKM. This CDR3 contains 14 residues. The CDR3 here is CASSLGQINEKLFF. In DNA form, the CDR3 reads TGTGCCAGCAGCCTGGGACAAATTAATGAAAAACTGTTTTTT.

V is TRBV7-9 and J is TRBJ1-6; a weak D match, TRBD1 (5 bases). Germline-derived CDR1 and CDR2 are SEHNR and FQNEAQ (reference sequence). The germline V and J ends were trimmed by 1 base and 3 bases, with 10 bases remaining between them. This CDR3 region has 16 residues. CDR3 coding DNA: TGTGCCAGCAGCTTAGGGTCAGGGTTCTATAATTCACCCCTCCACTTT. It yields the protein CASSLGSGFYNSPLHF.

The chain combines TRBV4-2 with TRBJ2-3; TRBD2 matches at 11 bases. Germline V lookup: CDR1 LGHNA, CDR2 YNFKEQ. The CDR3 loop spans 16 amino acids. V lost 0 bases, J lost 4 bases, and 3 bases stayed unmatched. The CDR3, as DNA: TGTGCCAGCAGCCAAGAAGGGACTAGCGGTGCAGATACGCAGTATTTT. It specifies CASSQEGTSGADTQYF.

The chain recombines TRBV5-4 with TRBJ2-2, with 11 bases aligning to TRBD2. Trimming cost V 0 bases and J 6 bases; bases outside gene matches: 4. The CDR3 length is 16 residues. Germline CDR1 reads SGHNT; CDR2 reads YYREEE (reference sequence). The CDR3 DNA follows: TGTGCCAGCAGCTTGGAACTAGCGGGAGAAGCCGGGGAGCTGTTTTTT. Residues: CASSLELAGEAGELFF.

This clone was counted only a few times. The rearrangement joins TRBV5-1 to TRBJ1-1; 8 bases agree with TRBD1. The V gene end was trimmed by 3 bases and the J gene end by 0 bases; junction bases not matched to a gene: 13. The CDR3 runs 18 residues. Germline V gives CDR1 SGHRS, CDR2 YFSETQ. The CDR3 region has the DNA TGCGCCAGCAGCTCCCTTATGACAGGGGCTGGAATGAACACTGAAGCTTTCTTT. Protein product: CASSSLMTGAGMNTEAFF.

The rearrangement uses TRBV6-5 and TRBJ2-1; tentative D call: TRBD1 (6 bases). Per germline, CDR1 MNHEY and CDR2 SVGAGI. The V end was cut by 6 bases, the J end by 8 bases, with 20 bases between. The CDR3 contains 15 residues. The CDR3 region is CASRTSDRPTHEQFF. As DNA, the CDR3 is TGTGCCAGCAGAACCTCAGACAGGCCTACCCATGAGCAGTTCTTC.

Written as DNA, the CDR3 is TGTGCCAGCAGCCTAGGGGGGGGCCGCTACAATGAGCAGTTCTTC. This codes for CASSLGGGRYNEQFF. This rearrangement joins TRBV11-3 to TRBJ2-1; the D gene is possibly TRBD2 (7 bases). V was clipped by 5 bases and J by 3 bases, with 14 bases between them. Germline V CDR1 and CDR2: SGHNT, YENEEA. This CDR3 has 15 residues. Drawing the rest from reference TRBV11-3 and TRBJ2-1, the complete variable domain is EAGVVQSPRYKIIEKKQPVAFWCNPISGHNTLYWYLQNLGQGPELLIRYENEEAVDDSQLPKDRFSAERLKGVDSTLKIQPAELGDSAVYLCASSLGGGRYNEQFFGPGTRLTVL.

CDR3 DNA sequence: TGCGCCAGCAGCCAATTTTCCGGGACTGCAATCTCCTATAATTCACCCCTCCACTTT. As protein: CASSQFSGTAISYNSPLHF. J is TRBJ1-6 and V is TRBV4-1; a possible D gene is TRBD1 (5 bases). CDR1 is MGHRA and CDR2 is YSYEKL in the germline V gene. Trimming left V 2 bases short and J 0 bases short, with 17 bases between. This CDR3 spans 19 amino acids.

The chain uses TRBV24-1 and TRBJ2-3; TRBD2 matches at 10 bases. Per germline, CDR1 KGHDR and CDR2 SFDVKD. V trimming: 5 bases; J trimming: 0 bases; junction bases outside the gene matches: 16. The CDR3 is 20 amino acids. CDR3 amino acids: CATSGLPTSGLLSSTDTQYF. CDR3 nucleotides: TGTGCCACCAGTGGTCTGCCGACTAGCGGGCTCCTCTCTAGCACAGATACGCAGTATTTT.

This clone appeared once. The CDR3 sequence is CASSTDWQETQYF. Here the CDR3 DNA reads TGTGCCAGCAGCACCGACTGGCAAGAGACCCAGTACTTC. V and J are TRBV7-9 and TRBJ2-5; D gene ambiguous. V was clipped by 5 bases and J by 2 bases, with 9 bases between them. Germline V gene data show CDR1 as SEHNR and CDR2 as FQNEAQ (reference sequence). The CDR3 is made up of 13 amino acids.

The chain uses TRBV5-1 and TRBJ1-1, with 7 bases aligning to TRBD1. J was trimmed by 0 bases and V by 4 bases; bases with no gene match: 9. Germline V CDR1 and CDR2: SGHRS, YFSETQ. This CDR3 is 16 amino acids long. CDR3 loop: CASSPLTGTVNTEAFF. The DNA for the CDR3 is TGCGCCAGCAGCCCGCTTACCGGGACAGTGAACACTGAAGCTTTCTTT.